Below, 14 T cell receptor beta chains from the same sample are listed, as sequenced in a study of glioma-infiltrating T cells. Amplification of TCR alpha and beta CDR3 regions from RNA used iRepertoire nested multiplex PCR. In TCRdb, the multiplex PCR reads were re-called with MiXCR into one record per CDR3 protein. The profile shows tens of thousands of distinct CDR3 sequences, approximately 22% of them singletons. The specimen was glioma tissue, nonneoplastic brain tissue, or PBMCs (not recorded which). The source is a human donor with low-grade glioma or glioblastoma, undergoing nonglioma brain surgery, or in good health (not recorded which).

The sample holds a few counts of this clonotype. V is TRBV19 and J is TRBJ2-3, with 9 bases identical to TRBD2. Trimming cost V 7 bases and J 6 bases; bases outside gene matches: 11. Per germline, CDR1 LNHDA and CDR2 SQIVND (reference sequence). The CDR3 is 15 residues long. The CDR3: CASTPSGGGEDTQYF. The CDR3 DNA reads TGTGCCAGTACCCCCAGTGGCGGGGGGGAGGATACGCAGTATTTT.

The chain uses TRBV20-1 and TRBJ1-2; TRBD1 might be the D (5 bases). This CDR3 region has 12 residues. The germline V gene encodes CDR1 DFQATT and CDR2 SNEGSKA (reference sequence). Trimming took 7 bases from V and 4 from J, leaving 13 bases between them. The CDR3 here is CSVPGTAYGYTF. CDR3 in DNA: TGCAGTGTACCAGGGACGGCCTATGGCTACACCTTC.

This clonotype was seen ten or more times. This chain connects TRBV6-1 to TRBJ2-1; TRBD2 matches 11 bases. Trimming took 7 bases from V and 9 from J; bases not matched to a gene: 8. The CDR3 loop spans 14 amino acids. Germline CDR1 MNHNS, CDR2 SASEGT. Here the CDR3 DNA reads TGTGCCAGCACCCCCCTAGCGGGAGGAATTGAGCAGTTCTTC. It encodes CASTPLAGGIEQFF.

This clonotype was recorded at least ten times. The CDR3 DNA follows: TGTGCCAGCAGAGAGAAGAGAGGACAGCACTCTGGAAACACCATATATTTT. Protein: CASREKRGQHSGNTIYF. The chain joins TRBV6-2 or TRBV6-3 to TRBJ1-3, with D maybe TRBD1 (6 bases). In germline, CDR1 is MNHEY, CDR2 SVGEGT. Trimming pared 6 bases from V and 0 bases from J, leaving 18 bases between. This CDR3 is built from 17 residues.

About this clonotype itself: A read error may be the cause here, since a much bigger clone is one base away. Here the CDR3 DNA reads TGTGCCAGCAGCAGAGGGGCTAGCGCAGATACGCAGTATTTT. Translating it yields CASSRGASADTQYF. The rearrangement uses TRBV7-6 and TRBJ2-3; D perhaps matches TRBD2 (6 bases). V lost 5 bases and J lost 4, with 13 bases in between. Germline V gene sequence: CDR1 SGHVS, CDR2 FNYEAQ. This CDR3 spans 14 amino acids.

This clonotype appeared many times. The J gene is TRBJ2-3, the V gene TRBV28; D tentatively fits TRBD1 or TRBD2 (5 bases each). Trimming pared 8 bases from V and 7 bases from J, leaving 25 bases between. The CDR3 is 16 amino acids. Germline V gene sequence: CDR1 MDHEN, CDR2 SYDVKM. CDR3 region: CASQTAPGPPRNTQYF. The CDR3 DNA is TGTGCCAGCCAAACCGCCCCGGGACCCCCTAGGAATACGCAGTATTTT.

This clonotype was observed a handful of times. This CDR3 reads CASRWTARYGYTF. The CDR3 DNA reads TGTGCCTCGAGATGGACGGCAAGGTATGGCTACACCTTC. The genes are TRBV19 and TRBJ1-2, with no clear D. The ends were cut back, 11 bases at V and 5 bases at J, with 18 bases in the middle. Germline V gene sequence: CDR1 LNHDA, CDR2 SQIVND (reference sequence). CDR3 size: 13 residues.

V is TRBV10-1 and J is TRBJ2-3; D tentatively reads TRBD1 or TRBD2 (6 bases each). The CDR3 runs to 14 residues. Germline V gene data show CDR1 as WNHNN and CDR2 as SYGVQD (reference sequence). Trimming shortened V by 7 bases and J by 3 bases, and 14 bases separated the two germline ends. The DNA of the CDR3 is TGCGCCAGCAATCTAGGGGGGATGACAGATACGCAGTATTTT. Its protein is CASNLGGMTDTQYF.

This clonotype showed up many times. V gene TRBV3-1 combines with J gene TRBJ1-5, with D maybe TRBD1 (5 bases). Germline CDR1 LGHDT, CDR2 YNNKEL (reference sequence). The CDR3 is made up of 15 amino acids. Between the trimmed V and J ends, which lost 0 bases and 7 bases, there was a span of 13 bases. The CDR3 spells CASSQDPGRVQPQHF. CDR3 sequence (DNA): TGTGCCAGCAGCCAAGACCCAGGGAGGGTGCAGCCCCAGCATTTT.

This clonotype was seen at least ten times. V gene TRBV25-1 combines with J gene TRBJ1-1; the D gene is possibly TRBD1 (6 bases). V was clipped by 5 bases and J by 2 bases, with 15 bases between them. CDR3 length: 15 amino acids. Germline V gene data show CDR1 as MGHDK and CDR2 as SYGVNS. The CDR3 protein is CASSSWDIRNTEAFF. The CDR3 nucleotides are TGTGCCAGCAGTTCGTGGGACATACGTAACACTGAAGCTTTCTTT.

This clonotype was seen only once. This could be a read error, since a much larger clone is one nucleotide away. The chain combines TRBV6-1 with TRBJ2-7, with 12 bases aligning to TRBD1. This CDR3 is 15 amino acids long. V dropped 6 bases and J dropped 4; count of bases not matched to a gene: 7. CDR1 is MNHNS, CDR2 SASEGT, per germline. The CDR3 bases are TGTGCCAGCAGCCAGGGACAGGGGGCCTCATACGAGCAGTACTTC. This encodes CASSQGQGASYEQYF.

This clonotype was detected ten times or more. This chain uses TRBV29-1 with TRBJ2-3; D is possibly TRBD2 (5 bases). The V gene lost 4 bases and the J gene lost 1 base, with 9 bases spanning the gap. The CDR3 covers 13 residues. CDR1 is SQVTM, CDR2 ANQGSEA, per germline. Here the CDR3 reads CSVVRGGTDTQYF. DNA for the CDR3: TGCAGCGTTGTTCGGGGAGGCACAGATACGCAGTATTTT.

This clonotype was detected many times. This chain connects TRBV3-1 to TRBJ1-1; D may be TRBD1 (5 bases). The CDR3 is 14 amino acids. Trimming stripped 6 bases from V and 1 base from J, with 12 bases between. The V gene's germline CDR1 is LGHDT and CDR2 YNNKEL (reference sequence). The CDR3 is CASRNPTANTEAFF. CDR3 coding DNA: TGTGCCAGCAGAAATCCGACAGCGAACACTGAAGCTTTCTTT. The full variable domain, completed using reference TRBV3-1 and TRBJ1-1, is DTAVSQTPKYLVTQMGNDKSIKCEQNLGHDTMYWYKQDSKKFLKIMFSYNNKELIINETVPNRFSPKSPDKAHLNLHINSLELGDSAVYFCASRNPTANTEAFFGQGTRLTVV.

This clonotype was counted at least ten times. This chain joins TRBV18 and TRBJ1-1, with no clear D. Trimming took 5 bases from V and 2 from J, leaving 9 bases between them. The germline V gene encodes CDR1 KGHSH and CDR2 LQKENI. This CDR3 has 13 amino acids. CDR3 coding DNA: TGTGCCAGCTCAAAGGGTGGAAACACTGAAGCTTTCTTT. The encoded protein is CASSKGGNTEAFF.